One and the same sample provided the 24 T cell receptor beta chains below, sequenced in a study of response to subunit inactivated influenza vaccine. TCRdb used MiXCR to reprocess the RT-PCR reads, holding one entry per CDR3 protein. The data hold about half a million distinct CDR3 sequences, with 7.5% to 8.5% observed a single time. Sequencing used PBMCs from blood, obtained 23 months after vaccination. The receptors derive from a man aged 45 to 70 who received an inactivated influenza vaccine.

A few counts support this clonotype. The chain is built from TRBV12-3 or TRBV12-4 and TRBJ2-2; D might be TRBD1 (6 bases). V was shortened by 5 bases and J by 2 bases, with 12 bases between the two germline ends. The CDR3 length is 15 residues. CDR3 region: CASSTGHLNTGELFF. Written as DNA, the CDR3 is TGTGCCAGCAGTACGGGACACCTAAACACCGGGGAGCTGTTTTTT.

This clonotype was detected only a few times. This chain joins TRBV20-1 and TRBJ2-3; TRBD2 matches at 11 bases. The CDR3 sequence is 14 residues long. Germline V gives CDR1 DFQATT, CDR2 SNEGSKA (reference sequence). J gave up 5 bases and V 6 bases, and 7 bases lay outside the gene matches. CDR3 DNA sequence: TGCAGTGCCAACCTAGCGGGGGGTGGAGATACGCAGTATTTT. It translates to CSANLAGGGDTQYF.

This chain connects TRBV30 to TRBJ2-5; tentative D call: TRBD2 (5 bases). Germline V gene lookup returns CDR1 GTSNPN and CDR2 SVGIG (reference sequence). The V end lost 2 bases, the J end lost 7 bases, and 11 bases lay between the germline ends. The CDR3 spans 12 residues. DNA for the CDR3: TGTGCCTGGAGTCTCCTAGCTGGGACCCAGTACTTC. It translates to CAWSLLAGTQYF.

The CDR3 loop reads CASSESGLVRNEQFF. The CDR3 DNA reads TGTGCCAGCAGTGAATCGGGACTAGTTCGGAATGAGCAGTTCTTC. The V call is TRBV25-1, the J call TRBJ2-1; 8 bases line up with TRBD2. This CDR3 spans 15 amino acids. The trim removed 1 base at V and 7 bases at J, leaving 6 bases unmatched. CDR1 and CDR2 from the germline V gene are MGHDK and SYGVNS. The full variable domain, its missing parts supplied by reference TRBV25-1 and TRBJ2-1, is EADIYQTPRYLVIGTGKKITLECSQTMGHDKMYWYQQDPGMELHLIHYSYGVNSTEKGDLSSESTVSRIRTEHFPLTLESARPSHTSQYLCASSESGLVRNEQFFGPGTRLTVL.

This clonotype was seen a few times. The J gene is TRBJ2-7, the V gene TRBV5-1; 8 bases are shared with TRBD1. Looked up from germline, CDR1 is SGHRS and CDR2 is YFSETQ. The length of the CDR3 is 15 residues. The V and J ends lost 4 bases and 2 bases, in that order; junction bases with no gene match: 8. The DNA for the CDR3 is TGCGCCAGCAGCCCTCGGACAGGGCAAACCTACGAGCAGTACTTC. This encodes CASSPRTGQTYEQYF.

This rearrangement joins TRBV7-2 to TRBJ1-4, with 9 bases aligning to TRBD1. The junction had 0 bases not matched to a gene; V was cut back by 1 base and J by 3 bases. The CDR3 length is 15 residues. Germline assignment: CDR1 SGHTA and CDR2 FQGNSA. DNA of the CDR3: TGTGCCAGCAGCTTAGGGGACAGGGCTAATGAAAAACTGTTTTTT. Translation gives CASSLGDRANEKLFF.

This clonotype was seen many times. The chain combines TRBV5-6 with TRBJ2-3, with 12 bases matching TRBD2. This CDR3 is built from 17 residues. Germline CDR1 reads SGHDT; CDR2 reads YYEEEE. J was trimmed by 3 bases and V by 4 bases; bases with no gene match: 9. CDR3: CASSLTTSGGQTDTQYF. The CDR3 nucleotides read TGTGCCAGCAGCCTGACGACTAGCGGGGGCCAAACAGATACGCAGTATTTT.

The chain couples TRBV5-1 to TRBJ1-2; D call uncertain. The germline V gene has CDR1 SGHRS and CDR2 YFSETQ. V lost 0 bases, J lost 2 bases, and 11 bases lay in between. There are 15 residues in the CDR3. CDR3 in amino acids: CASSLGETRNYGYTF. The CDR3 DNA sequence: TGCGCCAGCAGCTTGGGGGAGACAAGGAACTATGGCTACACCTTC.

The chain couples TRBV10-3 to TRBJ2-3; 10 nucleotides line up with TRBD2. Germline CDR1 ENHRY, CDR2 SYGVKD. V lost 3 bases and J lost 4; bases outside the gene matches: 7. This CDR3 has 16 residues. The CDR3 sequence is CAISEGVLAGADTQYF. Here the CDR3 DNA reads TGTGCCATCAGTGAAGGCGTTCTAGCGGGAGCAGATACGCAGTATTTT.

This clonotype was detected many times. This chain links TRBV20-1 with TRBJ1-2, with D possibly being TRBD1 (5 bases). The CDR3 runs 14 residues. Germline V gene lookup returns CDR1 DFQATT and CDR2 SNEGSKA (reference sequence). Trimming took off 2 bases at V and 3 bases at J, with 13 bases between the two ends. The CDR3 DNA is TGCAGTGCTAGACAGAAAACAGGCGACTATGGCTACACCTTC. Amino acid sequence: CSARQKTGDYGYTF.

This clonotype came up many times. The V and J genes are TRBV6-2 or TRBV6-3 and TRBJ2-1; 13 bases map to TRBD2. This CDR3 has 16 residues. The V gene end was trimmed by 0 bases and the J gene end by 7 bases; junction bases not matched to a gene: 3. CDR1 and CDR2 from the germline V gene are MNHEY and SVGEGT. The DNA of the CDR3 is TGTGCCAGCAGTTACTCCCGGACTAGCGGGAGTAATGAGCAGTTCTTC. This encodes CASSYSRTSGSNEQFF.

The chain carries TRBV4-3 and TRBJ2-1; a possible D gene is TRBD1 (6 bases). V lost 4 bases to trimming and J lost 7 bases, with 11 bases between them. The CDR3 totals 13 residues. Germline-derived CDR1 and CDR2 are LGHNA and YSLEER. CDR3 sequence: CASSRKRGNEQFF. The CDR3 bases are TGCGCCAGCAGCCGAAAAAGGGGGAATGAGCAGTTCTTC.

In its sample, this clonotype was seen a few times. The rearrangement uses TRBV10-3 and TRBJ1-5, with D unresolved. V was cut by 0 bases and J by 2 bases, with 8 bases left in between. Germline V gives CDR1 ENHRY, CDR2 SYGVKD. The CDR3 loop spans 15 amino acids. The CDR3 DNA sequence: TGTGCCATCAGTGAGTCTGGCAGAGGCAATCAGCCCCAGCATTTT. Amino acid sequence: CAISESGRGNQPQHF.

The V and J genes are TRBV12-2 and TRBJ1-1. TRBV12-2 is given as a pseudogene. This CDR3 contains 11 residues. The CDR3 here is CASRLAGRAFF. As DNA, the CDR3 is TGTGCAAGTCGCTTAGCAGGGAGAGCTTTCTTT.

This clonotype has more than one count but fewer than ten. The rearrangement uses TRBV5-1 and TRBJ2-3, with 15 positions matching TRBD2. V was clipped by 4 bases and J by 3 bases; unmatched bases: 15. The CDR3 extends over 20 amino acids. Germline V gene data show CDR1 as SGHRS and CDR2 as YFSETQ. CDR3 nucleotide sequence: TGCGCCAGCAGCCCGGGACTAGCGGGAGGCATAAACACCTTAACAGATACGCAGTATTTT. This codes for CASSPGLAGGINTLTDTQYF.

The V gene is TRBV7-7, the J gene TRBJ2-1; 9 bases line up with TRBD1. Losses at the gene ends were 5 bases for V and 2 bases for J; bases not matched to a gene: 4. Germline loops: CDR1 SSHAT, CDR2 FNYEAQ (reference sequence). The CDR3 extends over 15 amino acids. The CDR3 protein is CASSHGQGTYNEQFF. The CDR3 coding sequence is TGTGCCAGCAGCCACGGACAGGGGACCTACAATGAGCAGTTCTTC.

This clonotype has a handful of counts. The V call is TRBV4-2, the J call TRBJ2-7; 7 positions agree with TRBD2. CDR1 and CDR2 (germline): LGHNA, YNFKEQ. This CDR3 contains 17 residues. Trimming cost V 0 bases and J 3 bases; bases outside gene matches: 11. The CDR3 loop reads CASSQEGPGRGYYEQYF. The DNA of the CDR3 is TGTGCCAGCAGCCAAGAGGGCCCAGGGCGGGGGTACTACGAGCAGTACTTC.

There are a few counts of this clonotype. V gene TRBV12-3 or TRBV12-4 combines with J gene TRBJ1-1; D remains ambiguous. The length of the CDR3 is 16 residues. Trimming took 6 bases from V and 4 from J, leaving 21 bases between them. The CDR3 DNA sequence: TGTGCCAGCAGGAGTTTAGGTGTCCAGGTCCGCACTGAAGCTTTCTTT. Translating gives CASRSLGVQVRTEAFF.

This clonotype was recorded at least ten times. The V and J genes are TRBV4-1 and TRBJ2-1; D is uncertain. The CDR3 length is 14 residues. Trimming removed 0 bases at V and 3 bases at J, with 6 bases between. Germline CDR1 MGHRA, CDR2 YSYEKL. CDR3: CASSQDSSYNEQFF. DNA of the CDR3: TGCGCCAGCAGCCAAGATTCCAGCTACAATGAGCAGTTCTTC.

This clonotype was seen many times. The chain links TRBV20-1 to TRBJ2-7, with D unclear. From germline, CDR1 is DFQATT and CDR2 SNEGSKA (reference sequence). V gave up 1 base and J gave up 2 bases, with 15 bases separating them. This CDR3 region has 15 residues. The CDR3 nucleotides are TGCAGTGCTAGAGGTCTGAAGACAAACACCTACGAGCAGTACTTC. Its protein is CSARGLKTNTYEQYF.

V is TRBV6-1 and J is TRBJ2-1; 9 positions agree with TRBD2. This CDR3 is built from 13 residues. V lost 6 bases to trimming and J lost 4 bases; unmatched junction nucleotides: 1. Per the germline V gene, CDR1 is MNHNS and CDR2 is SASEGT. CDR3 sequence reads: CASRLAGYNEQFF. The CDR3 DNA reads TGTGCCAGCAGACTAGCGGGTTACAATGAGCAGTTCTTC.

This clonotype was seen at least ten times. The chain joins TRBV29-1 to TRBJ1-1; D not resolved. Germline V gene sequence: CDR1 SQVTM, CDR2 ANQGSEA. CDR3 length: 15 amino acids. Trimming took off 4 bases at V and 5 bases at J, with 20 bases between the two ends. CDR3 loop: CSVVRPMGYRTEAFF. The DNA of the CDR3 is TGCAGCGTTGTCCGGCCGATGGGGTATCGGACTGAAGCTTTCTTT.

This clonotype has a handful of counts. This chain uses TRBV20-1 with TRBJ2-1; D may be TRBD2 (5 bases). CDR1 and CDR2 (germline): DFQATT, SNEGSKA (reference sequence). V lost 0 bases to trimming and J lost 0 bases, with 9 bases between them. This CDR3 has 15 residues. The CDR3 sequence: CSARDISDSYNEQFF. The CDR3 DNA reads as TGCAGTGCTAGAGATATTAGCGACTCCTACAATGAGCAGTTCTTC.

The chain joins TRBV11-2 to TRBJ2-1; 11 bases match TRBD2. The ends lost 6 bases at V and 4 bases at J; junction bases unmatched: 5. Per germline, CDR1 SGHAT and CDR2 FQNNGV. The CDR3 is 15 residues long. The CDR3 loop is CASRKGLAAYNEQFF. The CDR3, as DNA: TGTGCCAGCAGGAAGGGACTAGCGGCATACAATGAGCAGTTCTTC.